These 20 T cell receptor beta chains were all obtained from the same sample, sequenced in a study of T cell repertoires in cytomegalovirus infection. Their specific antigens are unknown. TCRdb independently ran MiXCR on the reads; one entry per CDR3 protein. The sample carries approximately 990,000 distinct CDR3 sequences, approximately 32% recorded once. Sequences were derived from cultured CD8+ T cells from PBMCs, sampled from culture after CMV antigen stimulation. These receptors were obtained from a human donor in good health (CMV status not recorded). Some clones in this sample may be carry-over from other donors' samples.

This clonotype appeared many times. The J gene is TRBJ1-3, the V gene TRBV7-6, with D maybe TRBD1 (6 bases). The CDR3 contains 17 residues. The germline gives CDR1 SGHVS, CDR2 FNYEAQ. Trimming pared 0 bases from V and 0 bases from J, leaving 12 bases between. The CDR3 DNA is TGTGCCAGCAGCTTAGCCCCAGGGGTGACCTCTGGAAACACCATATATTTT. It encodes CASSLAPGVTSGNTIYF. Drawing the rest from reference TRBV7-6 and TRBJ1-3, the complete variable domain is GAGVSQSPRYKVTKRGQDVALRCDPISGHVSLYWYRQALGQGPEFLTYFNYEAQQDKSGLPNDRFSAERPEGSISTLTIQRTEQRDSAMYRCASSLAPGVTSGNTIYFGEGSWLTVV.

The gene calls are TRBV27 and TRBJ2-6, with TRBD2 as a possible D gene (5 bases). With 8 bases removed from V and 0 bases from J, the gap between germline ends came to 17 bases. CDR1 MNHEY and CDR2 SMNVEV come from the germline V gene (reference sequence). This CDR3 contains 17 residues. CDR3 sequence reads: CASGREQFYSGANVLTF. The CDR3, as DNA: TGTGCCAGCGGTAGGGAGCAGTTCTACTCTGGGGCCAACGTCCTGACTTTC.

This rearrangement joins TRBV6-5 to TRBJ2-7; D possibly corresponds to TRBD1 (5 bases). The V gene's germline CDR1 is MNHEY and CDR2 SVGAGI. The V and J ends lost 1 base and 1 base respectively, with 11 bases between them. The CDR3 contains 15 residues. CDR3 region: CASSYLPDTSYEQYF. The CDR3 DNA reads TGTGCCAGCAGTTACTTGCCGGACACGTCCTACGAGCAGTACTTC.

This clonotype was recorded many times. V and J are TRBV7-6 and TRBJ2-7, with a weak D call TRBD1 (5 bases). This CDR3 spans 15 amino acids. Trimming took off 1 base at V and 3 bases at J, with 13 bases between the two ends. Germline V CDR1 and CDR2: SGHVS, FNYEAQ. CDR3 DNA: TGTGCCAGCAGCTTAGGACAGTTCCAGGACTACGAGCAGTACTTC. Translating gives CASSLGQFQDYEQYF.

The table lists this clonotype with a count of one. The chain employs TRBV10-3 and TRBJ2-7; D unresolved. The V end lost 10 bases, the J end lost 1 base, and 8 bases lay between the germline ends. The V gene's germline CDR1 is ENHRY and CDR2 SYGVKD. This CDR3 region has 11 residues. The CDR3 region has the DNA TGTGCCACCGGGCCTTCCTACGAGCAGTACTTC. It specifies CATGPSYEQYF.

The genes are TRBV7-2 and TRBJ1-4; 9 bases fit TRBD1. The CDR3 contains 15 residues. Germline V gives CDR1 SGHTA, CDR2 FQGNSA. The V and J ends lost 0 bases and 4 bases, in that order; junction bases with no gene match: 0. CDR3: CASSLADRGNEKLFF. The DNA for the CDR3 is TGTGCCAGCAGCTTAGCGGACAGGGGTAATGAAAAACTGTTTTTT.

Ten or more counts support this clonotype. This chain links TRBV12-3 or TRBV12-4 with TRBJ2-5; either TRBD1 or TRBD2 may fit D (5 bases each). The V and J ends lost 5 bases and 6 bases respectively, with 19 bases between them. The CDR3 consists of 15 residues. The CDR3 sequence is CASSPGPAAVQTQYF. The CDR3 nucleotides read TGTGCCAGCAGTCCGGGGCCCGCAGCGGTGCAGACCCAGTACTTC.

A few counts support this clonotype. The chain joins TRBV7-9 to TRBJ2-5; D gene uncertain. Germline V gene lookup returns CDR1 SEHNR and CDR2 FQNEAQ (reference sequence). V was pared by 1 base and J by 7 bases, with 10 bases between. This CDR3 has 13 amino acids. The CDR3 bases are TGTGCCAGCAGCTTAGAAAGCGTCGTGACCCAGTACTTC. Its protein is CASSLESVVTQYF.

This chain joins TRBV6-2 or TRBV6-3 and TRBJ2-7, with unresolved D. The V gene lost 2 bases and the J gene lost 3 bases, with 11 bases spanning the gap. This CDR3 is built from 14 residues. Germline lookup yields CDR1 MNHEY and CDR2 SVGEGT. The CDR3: CASSYKSRIYEQYV. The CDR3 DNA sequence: TGTGCCAGCAGTTACAAGTCCCGGATCTACGAGCAGTACGTC.

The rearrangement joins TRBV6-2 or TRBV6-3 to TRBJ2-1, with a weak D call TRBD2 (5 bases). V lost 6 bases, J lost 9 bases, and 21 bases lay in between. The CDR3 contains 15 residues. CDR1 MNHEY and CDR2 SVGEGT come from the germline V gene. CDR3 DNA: TGTGCCAGCAGCTACACGGTAGCGCCTCCTGGTGAGCAGTTCTTC. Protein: CASSYTVAPPGEQFF.

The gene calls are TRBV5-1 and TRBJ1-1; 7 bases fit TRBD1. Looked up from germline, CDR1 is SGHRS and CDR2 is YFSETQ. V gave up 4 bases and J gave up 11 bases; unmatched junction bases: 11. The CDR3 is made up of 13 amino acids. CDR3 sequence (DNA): TGCGCCAGCAGCATAAACCAGGGACAGCAGGCTTTCTTT. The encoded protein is CASSINQGQQAFF.

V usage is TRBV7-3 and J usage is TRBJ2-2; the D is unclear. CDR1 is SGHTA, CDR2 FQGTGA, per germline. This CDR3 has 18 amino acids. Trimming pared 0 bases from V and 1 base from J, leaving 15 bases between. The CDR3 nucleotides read TGTGCCAGCAGCTTAACTTTAGGGTCAGGCCAGAACACCGGGGAGCTGTTTTTT. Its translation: CASSLTLGSGQNTGELFF.

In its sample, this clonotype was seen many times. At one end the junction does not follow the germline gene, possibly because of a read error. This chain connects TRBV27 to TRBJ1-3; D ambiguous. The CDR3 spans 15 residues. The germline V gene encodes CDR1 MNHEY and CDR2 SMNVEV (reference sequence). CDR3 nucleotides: TGTGCCAGCAGCTTATCGGGATCATCTGGAAACACCATATATTTT. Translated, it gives CASSLSGSSGNTIYF.

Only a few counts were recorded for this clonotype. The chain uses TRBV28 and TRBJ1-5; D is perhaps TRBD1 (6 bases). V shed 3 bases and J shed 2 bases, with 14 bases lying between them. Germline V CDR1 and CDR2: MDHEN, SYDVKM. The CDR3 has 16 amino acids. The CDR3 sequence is CASSLSGASCNQPQHF. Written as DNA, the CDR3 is TGTGCCAGCAGTTTGTCGGGGGCTAGTTGCAATCAGCCCCAGCATTTT.

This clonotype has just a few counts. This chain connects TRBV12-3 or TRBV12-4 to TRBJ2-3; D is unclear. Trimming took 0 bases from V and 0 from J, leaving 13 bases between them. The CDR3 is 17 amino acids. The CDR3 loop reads CASSLALRRASTDTQYF. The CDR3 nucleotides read TGTGCCAGCAGTTTAGCGCTAAGGCGCGCTAGCACAGATACGCAGTATTTT.

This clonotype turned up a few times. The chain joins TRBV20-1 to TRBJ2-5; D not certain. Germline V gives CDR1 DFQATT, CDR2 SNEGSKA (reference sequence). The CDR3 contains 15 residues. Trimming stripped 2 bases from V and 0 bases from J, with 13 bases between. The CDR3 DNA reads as TGCAGTGCTAGACCTATAACAGCGTACCAAGAGACCCAGTACTTC. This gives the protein CSARPITAYQETQYF.

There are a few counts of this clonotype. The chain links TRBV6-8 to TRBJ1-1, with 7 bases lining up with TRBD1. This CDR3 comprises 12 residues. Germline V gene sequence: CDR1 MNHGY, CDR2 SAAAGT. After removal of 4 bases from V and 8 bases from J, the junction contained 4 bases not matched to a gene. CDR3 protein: CASSLPGQEAFF. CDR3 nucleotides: TGTGCCAGCAGTTTACCGGGACAGGAAGCTTTCTTT.

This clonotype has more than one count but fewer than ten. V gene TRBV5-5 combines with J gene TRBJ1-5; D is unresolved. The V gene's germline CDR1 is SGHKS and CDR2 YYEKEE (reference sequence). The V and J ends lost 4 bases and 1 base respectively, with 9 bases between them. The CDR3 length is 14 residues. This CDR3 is CASSLVASNQPQHF. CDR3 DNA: TGTGCCAGCAGCCTAGTAGCCAGCAATCAGCCCCAGCATTTT.

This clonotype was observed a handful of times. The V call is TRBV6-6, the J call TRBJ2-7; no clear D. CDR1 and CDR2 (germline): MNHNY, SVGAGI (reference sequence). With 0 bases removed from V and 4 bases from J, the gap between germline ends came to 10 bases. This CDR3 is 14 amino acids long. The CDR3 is CASSYSSEDYEQYV. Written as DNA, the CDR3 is TGTGCCAGCAGTTACTCAAGTGAGGATTACGAGCAGTACGTC.

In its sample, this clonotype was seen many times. DNA of the CDR3: TGTGCCAGCACCTCGTCCGGGAATGAGCAGTTCTTC. Translation: CASTSSGNEQFF. The rearrangement links TRBV7-9 to TRBJ2-1; D unclear. Germline CDR1 SEHNR, CDR2 FQNEAQ (reference sequence). This CDR3 has 12 amino acids. With 7 bases removed from V and 7 bases from J, the gap between germline ends came to 11 bases.